A single sample is the source of the 28 T cell receptor beta chains below, sequenced in a study of memory CD4+ T cells and cytomegalovirus serostatus. The table came from immunoSEQ multiplex PCR; TCRdb's copy has only in-frame clones and leaves some out. The sample records some 29,000 clones, under 80% being singletons. The sort gate was single viable CD3+CD4+CD8-CD45RO+ cells for memory CD4+ T cells. Sequencing input: memory CD4+ T cells from blood. These receptors originate from an adult in good health and CMV-seronegative. Some clones in this sample may be carry-over from other donors' samples.

V is TRBV7-9 and J is TRBJ1-1, with D possibly TRBD1 on 6 matching bases. Looked up from germline, CDR1 is SEHNR and CDR2 is FQNEAQ (reference sequence). The CDR3 length is 15 residues. The germline V and J ends were trimmed by 4 bases and 1 base, with 13 bases remaining between them. CDR3 bases: TGTGCCAGCAGCTCCGTGGGACACGCGAACACTGAAGCTTTCTTT. Translation gives CASSSVGHANTEAFF.

This clone was detected once. The chain employs TRBV7-2 and TRBJ1-3; D not certain. The germline gives CDR1 SGHTA, CDR2 FQGNSA. Between the trimmed V and J ends, which lost 7 bases and 0 bases, there was a span of 7 bases. This CDR3 contains 13 residues. The CDR3 sequence: CASTLLSGNTIYF. The CDR3 DNA follows: TGTGCCAGCACCCTCCTCTCTGGAAACACCATATATTTT.

The chain joins TRBV4-2 to TRBJ1-1, with 12 bases fitting TRBD1. Germline assignment: CDR1 LGHNA and CDR2 YNFKEQ. The V segment lost 2 bases and the J segment 2 bases; nucleotides outside the gene matches: 15. CDR3 size: 20 residues. This CDR3 reads CASSQHSLDGTGGGNTEAFF. In nucleotides, the CDR3 is TGTGCCAGCAGCCAACACAGTCTAGATGGGACAGGGGGCGGTAACACTGAAGCTTTCTTT.

The chain combines TRBV27 with TRBJ2-3, with D perhaps matching TRBD1 or TRBD2 (6 bases each). The germline gives CDR1 MNHEY, CDR2 SMNVEV (reference sequence). Trimming pared 2 bases from V and 7 bases from J, leaving 7 bases between. The CDR3 sequence is 12 residues long. CDR3 residues: CASSLGGHTQYF. CDR3 bases: TGTGCCAGCAGTTTAGGGGGGCATACGCAGTATTTT.

The chain couples TRBV7-9 to TRBJ1-3; D unclear. The CDR3 loop spans 14 amino acids. V lost 5 bases and J 0 bases, leaving 8 bases between the germline ends. Germline V gene lookup returns CDR1 SEHNR and CDR2 FQNEAQ (reference sequence). The CDR3 region has the DNA TGTGCCAGCAGCCTGAGTAGCTCTGGAAACACCATATATTTT. This encodes CASSLSSSGNTIYF.

The chain carries TRBV13 and TRBJ1-6, with TRBD1 matching 9 bases. The junction had 8 bases not matched to a gene; V was cut back by 5 bases and J by 6 bases. CDR3 length: 16 residues. Looked up from germline, CDR1 is PRHDT and CDR2 is FYEKMQ (reference sequence). This CDR3 is CASSLGTGRSNSPLHF. The CDR3 DNA reads as TGTGCCAGCAGCCTCGGGACAGGGAGAAGTAATTCACCCCTCCACTTT. Using reference TRBV13 and TRBJ1-6 for the parts outside the CDR3, the full variable domain is AAGVIQSPRHLIKEKRETATLKCYPIPRHDTVYWYQQGPGQDPQFLISFYEKMQSDKGSIPDRFSAQQFSDYHSELNMSSLELGDSALYFCASSLGTGRSNSPLHFGNGTRLTVT.

V is TRBV5-5 and J is TRBJ2-3; D not certain. CDR1 SGHKS and CDR2 YYEKEE come from the germline V gene (reference sequence). CDR3 length: 13 amino acids. V was trimmed by 4 bases and J by 3 bases, leaving 9 bases between them. The CDR3 DNA follows: TGTGCCAGCAGCGGCTCATTGACAGATACGCAGTATTTT. The encoded protein is CASSGSLTDTQYF.

The V call is TRBV6-5, the J call TRBJ1-2; 7 positions agree with TRBD1. The V and J ends lost 6 bases and 8 bases, in that order; junction bases with no gene match: 9. The germline CDR1 and CDR2 sequences are MNHEY and SVGAGI. The CDR3 covers 13 residues. The CDR3 DNA reads as TGTGCCAGCAGGCCCACAGGGGCAGGGGGCTACACCTTC. This translates into CASRPTGAGGYTF.

This clone was detected only once. The genes are TRBV6-6 and TRBJ2-1, with D uncertain. V shed 0 bases and J shed 2 bases, with 11 bases lying between them. The CDR3 has 16 amino acids. Germline CDR1 reads MNHNY; CDR2 reads SVGAGI (reference sequence). In DNA form, the CDR3 reads TGTGCCAGCAGTTACTCGTGGGGTTCGCCCTACAATGAGCAGTTCTTC. It yields the protein CASSYSWGSPYNEQFF.

The count of this clone is one. The chain has TRBV5-1 and TRBJ1-1; D is unresolved. Deletions cut 2 bases from V and 10 bases from J, with 12 bases between. In germline, CDR1 is SGHRS, CDR2 YFSETQ. This CDR3 has 12 residues. For the CDR3, the DNA is TGCGCCAGCAGCTTTGATGAGGGTGTAGCTTTCTTT. Protein: CASSFDEGVAFF.

The V and J genes are TRBV19 and TRBJ1-5, with a weak D call TRBD1 (6 bases). The length of the CDR3 is 15 residues. Trimming cost V 7 bases and J 6 bases, with 19 bases left between them. Germline V CDR1 and CDR2: LNHDA, SQIVND (reference sequence). This CDR3 is CASNWGPGTGQPQHF. CDR3 in DNA: TGTGCCAGTAACTGGGGGCCGGGGACCGGTCAGCCCCAGCATTTT.

The V gene is TRBV7-9, the J gene TRBJ2-2, with D tentatively TRBD2 (6 bases). The CDR3 totals 11 residues. Trimming removed 10 bases from V and 6 bases from J, with 9 bases in between. From germline, CDR1 is SEHNR and CDR2 FQNEAQ (reference sequence). DNA for the CDR3: TGTGCCACTAGGGAGGCCGGGGAGCTGTTTTTT. Its translation is CATREAGELFF.

This chain connects TRBV30 to TRBJ1-2, with 7 nucleotides matching TRBD1. The CDR3 is 14 amino acids. CDR1 and CDR2 (germline): GTSNPN, SVGIG (reference sequence). Trimming cost V 4 bases and J 5 bases; bases outside gene matches: 10. The chain's CDR3 is CAWTLRGIRYGYTF. The DNA for the CDR3 is TGTGCCTGGACTCTCAGGGGGATTAGGTATGGCTACACCTTC.

This clone was seen once. J is TRBJ1-5 and V is TRBV7-2; no reliable D call. Trimming left V 0 bases short and J 7 bases short, with 16 bases between. CDR3 length: 16 amino acids. The germline gives CDR1 SGHTA, CDR2 FQGNSA. The chain's CDR3 is CASSLAPRSGGQPQHF. CDR3 coding DNA: TGTGCCAGCAGCTTAGCCCCCCGGTCTGGAGGGCAGCCCCAGCATTTT.

The CDR3 reads CASSVSGGTEAFF. Written as DNA, the CDR3 is TGTGCCAGCAGCGTAAGCGGGGGTACTGAAGCTTTCTTT. The chain links TRBV9 to TRBJ1-1; tentatively, D is TRBD1 (5 bases). Germline CDR1 SGDLS, CDR2 YYNGEE. The CDR3 is 13 residues long. V was pared by 1 base and J by 5 bases, with 9 bases between.

The chain is built from TRBV29-1 and TRBJ1-3, with 7 bases aligning to TRBD1. V lost 5 bases to trimming and J lost 3 bases; unmatched junction nucleotides: 4. Germline lookup yields CDR1 SQVTM and CDR2 ANQGSEA. The CDR3 loop spans 13 amino acids. CDR3 region: CSVNRGDGNTIYF. The CDR3 DNA is TGCAGCGTTAACAGGGGCGATGGAAACACCATATATTTT. The variable domain in full, completed from reference TRBV29-1 and TRBJ1-3, reads SAVISQKPSRDICQRGTSLTIQCQVDSQVTMMFWYRQQPGQSLTLIATANQGSEATYESGFVIDKFPISRPNLTFSTLTVSNMSPEDSSIYLCSVNRGDGNTIYFGEGSWLTVV.

The gene calls are TRBV7-9 and TRBJ1-1; 7 nucleotides align to TRBD1. Germline-derived CDR1 and CDR2 are SEHNR and FQNEAQ (reference sequence). This CDR3 has 15 residues. Unmatched junction bases numbered 10, after V lost 5 bases and J lost 4 bases. For the CDR3, the DNA is TGTGCCAGCAGCCTCCGACAGGGTAGGGTCACTGAAGCTTTCTTT. Translated, it gives CASSLRQGRVTEAFF.

CDR3 region: CASSSQSNQPQHF. The CDR3 DNA sequence: TGTGCCAGTAGTAGTCAGAGCAATCAGCCCCAGCATTTT. The rearrangement uses TRBV19 and TRBJ1-5; D unresolved. This CDR3 region has 13 residues. V was pared by 4 bases and J by 1 base, with 5 bases between. Looked up from germline, CDR1 is LNHDA and CDR2 is SQIVND (reference sequence). Looking up the rest from reference TRBV19 and TRBJ1-5 gives the full variable domain: DGGITQSPKYLFRKEGQNVTLSCEQNLNHDAMYWYRQDPGQGLRLIYYSQIVNDFQKGDIAEGYSVSREKKESFPLTVTSAQKNPTAFYLCASSSQSNQPQHFGDGTRLSIL.

The chain uses TRBV21-1 and TRBJ2-7; TRBD2, the table's D call, lacks a check against the DNA. TRBV21-1 is marked as a pseudogene. This CDR3 has 14 residues. CDR3 in amino acids: CASKLAGVGYEQYF. The CDR3 region has the DNA TGTGCCAGTAAACTAGCGGGGGTCGGCTACGAGCAGTACTTC.

This clone was counted between two and nine times. V gene TRBV4-2 combines with J gene TRBJ2-5, with 7 bases that match TRBD1. The CDR3 sequence is 15 residues long. V trimming: 2 bases; J trimming: 0 bases; junction bases outside the gene matches: 3. Germline loops: CDR1 LGHNA, CDR2 YNFKEQ. The DNA for the CDR3 is TGTGCCAGCAGCCAACAACAGGGGTACCAAGAGACCCAGTACTTC. This sequence encodes CASSQQQGYQETQYF.

The V and J genes are TRBV4-1 and TRBJ2-6; D is uncertain. The CDR3 has 15 residues. Trimming removed 4 bases from V and 3 bases from J, with 10 bases in between. CDR1 and CDR2 (germline): MGHRA, YSYEKL. This CDR3 reads CASSRPHFGANVLTF. Written as DNA, the CDR3 is TGCGCCAGCAGCCGACCTCACTTTGGGGCCAACGTCCTGACTTTC.

This chain connects TRBV7-9 to TRBJ1-1; no clear D gene. Per germline, CDR1 SEHNR and CDR2 FQNEAQ (reference sequence). This CDR3 has 13 residues. V lost 1 base and J lost 2, with 5 bases in between. CDR3 DNA sequence: TGTGCCAGCAGCTTAGGGTCTAACACTGAAGCTTTCTTT. Encoded protein: CASSLGSNTEAFF.

The chain recombines TRBV10-2 with TRBJ2-2; 7 bases agree with TRBD2. Trimming at V came to 9 bases and at J to 5 bases, leaving 12 bases not matched to a gene. Germline-derived CDR1 and CDR2 are WSHSY and SAAADI. The CDR3 runs to 15 residues. Here the CDR3 reads CASMGPGLQTGELFF. The CDR3 nucleotides are TGCGCCAGTATGGGCCCGGGACTACAGACCGGGGAGCTGTTTTTT.

The J gene is TRBJ2-5, the V gene TRBV5-8; 10 bases line up with TRBD1. J lost 5 bases, V lost 4 bases, and 8 bases had no gene match. The CDR3 is 15 residues long. Germline loops: CDR1 SGHTS, CDR2 YDEGEE. CDR3 nucleotides: TGTGCCAGCAGCCAGACCGGGACAGGGGCCGAGACCCAGTACTTC. It is translated as CASSQTGTGAETQYF.

J is TRBJ1-6 and V is TRBV19; TRBD1 matches 7 bases. V dropped 8 bases and J dropped 14; count of bases not matched to a gene: 9. Germline CDR1 reads LNHDA; CDR2 reads SQIVND (reference sequence). The CDR3 loop spans 12 amino acids. The CDR3 bases are TGTGCCAGTTCATACGACAGGGCGACCCTCCACTTT. Translated: CASSYDRATLHF. Using reference TRBV19 and TRBJ1-6 for the parts outside the CDR3, the full variable domain is DGGITQSPKYLFRKEGQNVTLSCEQNLNHDAMYWYRQDPGQGLRLIYYSQIVNDFQKGDIAEGYSVSREKKESFPLTVTSAQKNPTAFYLCASSYDRATLHFGNGTRLTVT.

V and J are TRBV5-4 and TRBJ2-3, with D unresolved. CDR1 is SGHNT and CDR2 is YYREEE in the germline V gene (reference sequence). This CDR3 comprises 14 residues. Between the trimmed V and J ends, which lost 7 bases and 0 bases, there was a span of 12 bases. The CDR3 nucleotides are TGTGCCAGCTCGGGCAGCCATAGCACAGATACGCAGTATTTT. Translation: CASSGSHSTDTQYF.

This clone has only a few counts. The gene calls are TRBV30 and TRBJ1-3; D is unresolved. CDR3 length: 13 residues. Germline V gene lookup returns CDR1 GTSNPN and CDR2 SVGIG (reference sequence). V shed 6 bases and J shed 0 bases, with 9 bases lying between them. The CDR3, as DNA: TGTGCCTGCTTAGGGATCTCTGGAAACACCATATATTTT. Amino acid sequence: CACLGISGNTIYF.

The chain joins TRBV5-5 to TRBJ2-5; D is ambiguous. The ends were cut back, 2 bases at V and 3 bases at J, with 2 bases in the middle. CDR3 length equals 11 residues. CDR1 is SGHKS and CDR2 is YYEKEE in the germline V gene (reference sequence). CDR3 nucleotide sequence: TGTGCCAGCAGCTTAAAAGAGACCCAGTACTTC. Translated, it gives CASSLKETQYF. The whole variable domain, filled in from reference TRBV5-5 and TRBJ2-5, reads DAGVTQSPTHLIKTRGQQVTLRCSPISGHKSVSWYQQVLGQGPQFIFQYYEKEERGRGNFPDRFSARQFPNYSSELNVNALLLGDSALYLCASSLKETQYFGPGTRLLVL.